This T cell receptor (beta chain) came from a study of neurological immune-mediated disorders. This clonotype was observed at least ten times. In TCRdb, the 5' RACE reads were re-called with MiXCR into one record per CDR3 protein. The sample carries about 25,000 distinct CDR3 sequences, under 8.5% recorded once. This CDR3 has 16 amino acids. Trimming at V came to 6 bases and at J to 7 bases, leaving 7 bases not matched to a gene. CDR1 ENHRY and CDR2 SYGVKD come from the germline V gene. This receptor was obtained from a woman in her forties in good health. Source material: PBMCs. This sequence joins TRBV10-3 and TRBJ2-2; 14 bases map to TRBD2. CDR3 DNA sequence: TGTGCCATCAGCGGGACTAGCGGGAGAAGTGGCGGGGAGCTGTTTTTT. Translation gives CAISGTSGRSGGELFF.